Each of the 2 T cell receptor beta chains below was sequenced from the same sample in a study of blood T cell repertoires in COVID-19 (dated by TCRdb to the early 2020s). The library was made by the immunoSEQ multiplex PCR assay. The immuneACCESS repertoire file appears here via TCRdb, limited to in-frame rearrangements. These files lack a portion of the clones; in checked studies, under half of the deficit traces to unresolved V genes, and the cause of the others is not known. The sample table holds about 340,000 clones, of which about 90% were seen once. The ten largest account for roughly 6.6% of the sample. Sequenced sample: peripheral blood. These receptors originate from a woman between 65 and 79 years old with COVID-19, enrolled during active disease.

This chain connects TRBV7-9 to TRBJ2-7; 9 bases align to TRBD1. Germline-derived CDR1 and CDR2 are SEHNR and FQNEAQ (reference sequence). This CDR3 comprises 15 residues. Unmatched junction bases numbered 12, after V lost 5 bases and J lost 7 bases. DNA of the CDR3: TGTGCCAGCAGCACCGGGACAGGGACCCTTGAGGAGCAGTACTTC. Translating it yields CASSTGTGTLEEQYF. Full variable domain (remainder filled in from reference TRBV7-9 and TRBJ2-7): DTGVSQNPRHKITKRGQNVTFRCDPISEHNRLYWYRQTLGQGPEFLTYFQNEAQLEKSRLLSDRFSAERPKGSFSTLEIQRTEQGDSAMYLCASSTGTGTLEEQYFGPGTRLTVT.

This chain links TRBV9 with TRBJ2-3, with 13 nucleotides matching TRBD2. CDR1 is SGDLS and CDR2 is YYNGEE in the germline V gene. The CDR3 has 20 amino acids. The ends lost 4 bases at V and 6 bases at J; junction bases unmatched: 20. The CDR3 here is CASSIEGRAGLAGPRDTQYF. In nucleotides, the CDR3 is TGTGCCAGCAGCATAGAAGGACGGGCGGGACTAGCGGGGCCGCGGGATACGCAGTATTTT.